The next 19 T cell receptor beta chains were all read from a single sample in a study of T-cell reconstitution after alpha-beta-depleted transplantation in children. Preparation of the TCRbeta library used unique molecular identifiers. TCRdb processed the PCR reads anew with MiXCR; each CDR3 protein has one entry. The sample shows 600,000 to 800,000 distinct CDR3 sequences, around 12% of them seen only once. The sequenced sample was PBMCs, obtained before TCRalphabeta/CD19-depleted stem cell transplant. The receptors shown here come from a girl aged 2 to 9 with congenital amegakaryocytic thrombocytopenia, due to receive a stem cell transplant.

This clonotype has a handful of counts. The V call is TRBV27, the J call TRBJ2-1, with a weak D call TRBD2 (6 bases). This CDR3 spans 15 amino acids. Germline CDR1 is MNHEY and CDR2 is SMNVEV (reference sequence). V was clipped by 5 bases and J by 7 bases, with 18 bases between them. The CDR3 here is CASSRLADLRNEQFF. CDR3 sequence (DNA): TGTGCCAGCAGTCGGTTAGCGGACCTAAGGAATGAGCAGTTCTTC.

V and J are TRBV19 and TRBJ2-1; no clear D. The CDR3 is made up of 14 amino acids. Germline V gene lookup returns CDR1 LNHDA and CDR2 SQIVND (reference sequence). Trimming pared 6 bases from V and 7 bases from J, leaving 16 bases between. The CDR3 region has the DNA TGTGCCAGTAGGGCCACCAAGGTTAAGAATGAGCAGTTCTTC. Translating it yields CASRATKVKNEQFF.

This clonotype was detected ten times or more. The chain is built from TRBV20-1 and TRBJ2-5; a possible D gene is TRBD2 (6 bases). CDR3 length: 13 residues. V dropped 6 bases and J dropped 2 bases, with 13 bases sitting between them. The germline CDR1 and CDR2 sequences are DFQATT and SNEGSKA (reference sequence). The CDR3 DNA sequence: TGCAGTGCCATCTTGACTAGACAAGAGACCCAGTACTTC. Translated: CSAILTRQETQYF.

The genes are TRBV5-1 and TRBJ2-3; 12 bases match TRBD2. Germline V lookup: CDR1 SGHRS, CDR2 YFSETQ. The V segment lost 5 bases and the J segment 2 bases; nucleotides outside the gene matches: 3. The CDR3 spans 15 residues. CDR3 residues: CASRGLAGLTDTQYF. The CDR3 DNA follows: TGCGCCAGCAGAGGACTAGCGGGACTCACAGATACGCAGTATTTT.

The CDR3 here is CASSATDRGKTEAFF. The DNA for the CDR3 is TGCGCCAGCAGCGCGACGGACAGGGGGAAAACTGAAGCTTTCTTT. J is TRBJ1-1 and V is TRBV5-1, with 10 nucleotides matching TRBD1. V shed 4 bases, J shed 5 bases, and the junction held 8 bases outside the gene matches. The V gene's germline CDR1 is SGHRS and CDR2 YFSETQ. This CDR3 spans 15 amino acids.

Many counts were recorded for this clonotype. The chain uses TRBV5-5 and TRBJ2-3; D call uncertain. The CDR3 runs to 12 residues. CDR1 SGHKS and CDR2 YYEKEE come from the germline V gene (reference sequence). Trimming took off 2 bases at V and 2 bases at J, with 3 bases between the two ends. DNA of the CDR3: TGTGCCAGCAGCTTTCCCACAGATACGCAGTATTTT. Its translation: CASSFPTDTQYF.

This clonotype occurred many times. This sequence joins TRBV28 and TRBJ2-5; D possibly corresponds to TRBD1 (6 bases). This CDR3 is 16 amino acids long. V lost 3 bases and J 1 base, leaving 15 bases between the germline ends. Looked up from germline, CDR1 is MDHEN and CDR2 is SYDVKM. The CDR3 region is CASSLQVGHGQETQYF. The CDR3 nucleotides read TGTGCCAGCAGTTTGCAGGTGGGACACGGCCAAGAGACCCAGTACTTC.

Many counts were recorded for this clonotype. CDR3 coding DNA: TGCGCCAGCAGGTCAGCCGAGGCCCAGTACTTC. Translation gives CASRSAEAQYF. This chain connects TRBV10-2 to TRBJ2-5; unclear D gene. Trimming took 6 bases from V and 9 from J, leaving 11 bases between them. The length of the CDR3 is 11 residues. Germline-derived CDR1 and CDR2 are WSHSY and SAAADI.

This clonotype was picked up many times. This sequence joins TRBV20-1 and TRBJ2-7; D gene unclear. Germline V gene sequence: CDR1 DFQATT, CDR2 SNEGSKA (reference sequence). Trimming stripped 5 bases from V and 5 bases from J, with 19 bases between. The CDR3 is made up of 14 amino acids. CDR3 nucleotide sequence: TGCAGTGCTTCCCGAACGACTCCGCCCCACGAGCAGTACTTC. It is translated as CSASRTTPPHEQYF.

This clonotype was seen at least ten times. J is TRBJ1-2 and V is TRBV29-1; D may be TRBD1 (5 bases). Germline V gene data show CDR1 as SQVTM and CDR2 as ANQGSEA. V shed 1 base and J shed 2 bases, with 8 bases lying between them. CDR3 size: 13 residues. The CDR3 bases are TGCAGCGTTGAAGGGGAGGGGAACTATGGCTACACCTTC. Residues: CSVEGEGNYGYTF.

Points on this clonotype: Germline is not matched at one junction end, which may reflect a read error. The J gene is TRBJ2-7, the V gene TRBV20-1; 8 nucleotides match TRBD1. Germline lookup yields CDR1 DFQATT and CDR2 SNEGSKA (reference sequence). The CDR3 runs to 15 residues. CDR3 coding DNA: TGCAGTGCTAGAGAGCACGGACAGGGATCCTACGAGCAGCACTTC. Its protein is CSAREHGQGSYEQHF.

This sequence joins TRBV20-1 and TRBJ2-2; D uncertain. V was trimmed by 3 bases and J by 5 bases, leaving 13 bases between them. There are 14 residues in the CDR3. Per germline, CDR1 DFQATT and CDR2 SNEGSKA (reference sequence). The CDR3, as DNA: TGCAGTGCTAGGGGCCTAGACTTGACCGGGGAGCTGTTTTTT. Protein: CSARGLDLTGELFF.

The rearrangement links TRBV12-3 or TRBV12-4 to TRBJ2-1, with TRBD2 identical over 9 bases. Trimming cost V 7 bases and J 9 bases; bases outside gene matches: 4. The CDR3 contains 12 residues. In DNA, the CDR3 is TGTGCCAGCATTAGTAGCGGGGGTGAGCAGTTCTTC. Translation: CASISSGGEQFF.

This clonotype was observed many times. The rearrangement links TRBV7-9 to TRBJ2-2; possible D gene TRBD2, 6 bases. With 5 bases removed from V and 2 bases from J, the gap between germline ends came to 12 bases. Germline CDR1 reads SEHNR; CDR2 reads FQNEAQ (reference sequence). The CDR3 runs to 15 residues. The CDR3 DNA reads as TGTGCCAGCAGCGTCGGTAGCGGCAACACCGGGGAGCTGTTTTTT. This translates into CASSVGSGNTGELFF.

This clonotype has ten or more counts. The gene calls are TRBV3-1 and TRBJ2-3, with D perhaps assigned TRBD1 or TRBD2 (5 bases each). This CDR3 region has 19 residues. Per the germline V gene, CDR1 is LGHDT and CDR2 is YNNKEL (reference sequence). The ends were cut back, 5 bases at V and 4 bases at J, with 28 bases in the middle. CDR3 sequence reads: CASSKLGQGLGVGADTQYF. CDR3 in DNA: TGTGCCAGCAGCAAGCTCGGTCAGGGCCTGGGAGTCGGCGCAGATACGCAGTATTTT.

This clonotype was found a few times. The rearrangement links TRBV15 to TRBJ2-1, with 9 bases identical to TRBD1. The CDR3 covers 14 residues. Germline lookup yields CDR1 LNHNV and CDR2 YYDKDF (reference sequence). J lost 5 bases, V lost 5 bases, and 4 bases had no gene match. CDR3 protein: CATSRDRAHNEQFF. DNA of the CDR3: TGTGCCACCAGCCGGGACAGGGCCCACAATGAGCAGTTCTTC.

This clonotype showed up just a few times. This chain connects TRBV29-1 to TRBJ2-7; 7 positions agree with TRBD2. Germline values: CDR1 SQVTM, CDR2 ANQGSEA. The CDR3 contains 14 residues. V dropped 2 bases and J dropped 2; count of bases not matched to a gene: 6. The CDR3 DNA sequence: TGCAGCGTTGAACAGGGAGGGAAAACCTACGAGCAGTACTTC. Its protein is CSVEQGGKTYEQYF.

There are many counts of this clonotype. The chain links TRBV7-2 to TRBJ2-1; 12 bases align to TRBD2. J lost 7 bases, V lost 3 bases, and 7 bases had no gene match. Germline V gives CDR1 SGHTA, CDR2 FQGNSA. The length of the CDR3 is 16 residues. In nucleotides, the CDR3 is TGTGCCAGCAGCTTTTGGGCACTAGCGGGAGGAAATGAGCAGTTCTTC. Translation: CASSFWALAGGNEQFF.

The sample holds a few counts of this clonotype. V usage is TRBV27 and J usage is TRBJ2-2; the match to TRBD1 covers 9 bases. V shed 5 bases, J shed 9 bases, and the junction held 7 bases outside the gene matches. Germline V gene lookup returns CDR1 MNHEY and CDR2 SMNVEV (reference sequence). The CDR3 consists of 14 residues. The CDR3 DNA is TGTGCCAGCAGTACAAGACAGGGGGGGAGGGAGCTGTTTTTT. It encodes CASSTRQGGRELFF.